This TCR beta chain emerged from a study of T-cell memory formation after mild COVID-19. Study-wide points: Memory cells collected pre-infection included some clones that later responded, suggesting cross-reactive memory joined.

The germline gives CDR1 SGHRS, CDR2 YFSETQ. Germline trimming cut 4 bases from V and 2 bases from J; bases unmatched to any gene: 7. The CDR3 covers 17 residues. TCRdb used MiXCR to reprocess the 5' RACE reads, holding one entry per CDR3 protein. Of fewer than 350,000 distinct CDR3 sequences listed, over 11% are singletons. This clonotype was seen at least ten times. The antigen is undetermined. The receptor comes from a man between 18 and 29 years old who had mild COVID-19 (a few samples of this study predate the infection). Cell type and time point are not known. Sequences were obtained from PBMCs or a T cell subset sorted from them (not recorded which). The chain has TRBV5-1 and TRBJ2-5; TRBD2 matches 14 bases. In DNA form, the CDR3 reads TGCGCCAGCAGCCTGGGACTAGCGGGGGATCAACAAGAGACCCAGTACTTC. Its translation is CASSLGLAGDQQETQYF. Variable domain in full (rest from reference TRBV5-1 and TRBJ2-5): KAGVTQTPRYLIKTRGQQVTLSCSPISGHRSVSWYQQTPGQGLQFLFEYFSETQRNKGNFPGRFSGRQFSNSRSEMNVSTLELGDSALYLCASSLGLAGDQQETQYFGPGTRLLVL.